This TCR beta chain was found in a study of blood T cell repertoires in COVID-19. About the study: Spain, Italy and the United States supplied samples that represented acute and convalescent COVID-19. The analysed material was cDNA or gDNA that came from T cells, B-cell-depleted T cells, or PBMCs.

The germline V gene has CDR1 DFQATT and CDR2 SNEGSKA (reference sequence). Trimming took 3 bases from V and 5 from J; bases not matched to a gene: 6. This CDR3 spans 14 amino acids. TCRdb's copy holds only in-frame clones and misses some; the assay was immunoSEQ multiplex PCR. The sample comprises 200,000 to 250,000 clones, 82% of which are singletons, and 3.4% rests with the top ten. Sequenced sample: peripheral blood. V usage is TRBV20-1 and J usage is TRBJ2-3; 9 bases align to TRBD2. The receptor comes from a woman younger than 30 with acute or convalescent COVID-19. CDR3: CSASLAGALDTQYF. In nucleotides, the CDR3 is TGCAGTGCTAGTTTAGCGGGAGCCCTAGATACGCAGTATTTT.